These 6 T cell receptor beta chains were sequenced from one sample in a study of blood T cell repertoires in COVID-19. Clones were read by immunoSEQ multiplex PCR, and TCRdb kept only the in-frame ones, dropping some. Of some 270,000 clones listed, around 93% are singletons. The specimen sequenced was PBMCs or T cells enriched from blood (not recorded which). The receptors originated from a man aged 35-49 years who had been exposed to COVID-19.

V usage is TRBV15 and J usage is TRBJ1-1, with 8 positions matching TRBD1. This CDR3 spans 15 amino acids. The J segment lost 0 bases and the V segment lost 4 bases, leaving 4 bases of the junction unmatched. Germline CDR1 reads LNHNV; CDR2 reads YYDKDF (reference sequence). The CDR3 DNA follows: TGTGCCACCAGCATAGACAGGGGTCTGAACACTGAAGCTTTCTTT. Protein product: CATSIDRGLNTEAFF.

The chain uses TRBV7-6 and TRBJ2-7; 9 nucleotides match TRBD1. Trimming at V came to 5 bases and at J to 4 bases, leaving 9 bases not matched to a gene. CDR3 length: 15 residues. Germline lookup yields CDR1 SGHVS and CDR2 FNYEAQ. In nucleotides, the CDR3 is TGTGCCAGCAGCCCCAGACAGGGGGACCAATACGAGCAGTACTTC. This sequence encodes CASSPRQGDQYEQYF.

V and J are TRBV29-1 and TRBJ2-1; the match to TRBD2 covers 11 bases. Looked up from germline, CDR1 is SQVTM and CDR2 is ANQGSEA. After removal of 7 bases from V and 0 bases from J, the junction contained 8 bases not matched to a gene. This CDR3 is built from 16 residues. The CDR3 spells CSARVAGGSSYNEQFF. DNA of the CDR3: TGCAGCGCGCGAGTAGCGGGAGGGAGCTCCTACAATGAGCAGTTCTTC.

The chain carries TRBV4-1 and TRBJ2-4, with TRBD2 as a possible D gene (5 bases). Trimming took off 0 bases at V and 0 bases at J, with 12 bases between the two ends. This CDR3 region has 17 residues. CDR1 MGHRA and CDR2 YSYEKL come from the germline V gene. CDR3: CASSQEGEGVAKNIQYF. In DNA form, the CDR3 reads TGCGCCAGCAGCCAAGAGGGAGAAGGTGTAGCCAAAAACATTCAGTACTTC.

This clone was seen just once. The rearrangement joins TRBV19 to TRBJ1-5; D remains ambiguous. The germline gives CDR1 LNHDA, CDR2 SQIVND (reference sequence). Trimming removed 4 bases at V and 0 bases at J, with 7 bases between. The CDR3 has 14 amino acids. The CDR3 spells CASSTLNSNQPQHF. CDR3 DNA sequence: TGTGCCAGTAGTACCCTTAATAGCAATCAGCCCCAGCATTTT.

The rearrangement links TRBV18 to TRBJ1-5, with 10 bases identical to TRBD1. Trimming removed 3 bases from V and 5 bases from J; junction bases left unmatched: 4. The CDR3 consists of 15 residues. Germline loops: CDR1 KGHSH, CDR2 LQKENI. The CDR3: CASSPGTGDYQPQHF. CDR3 sequence (DNA): TGTGCCAGCTCACCCGGGACAGGGGACTATCAGCCCCAGCATTTT. Filled out from reference TRBV18 and TRBJ1-5, the complete variable domain reads NAGVMQNPRHLVRRRGQEARLRCSPMKGHSHVYWYRQLPEEGLKFMVYLQKENIIDESGMPKERFSAEFPKEGPSILRIQQVVRGDSAAYFCASSPGTGDYQPQHFGDGTRLSIL.